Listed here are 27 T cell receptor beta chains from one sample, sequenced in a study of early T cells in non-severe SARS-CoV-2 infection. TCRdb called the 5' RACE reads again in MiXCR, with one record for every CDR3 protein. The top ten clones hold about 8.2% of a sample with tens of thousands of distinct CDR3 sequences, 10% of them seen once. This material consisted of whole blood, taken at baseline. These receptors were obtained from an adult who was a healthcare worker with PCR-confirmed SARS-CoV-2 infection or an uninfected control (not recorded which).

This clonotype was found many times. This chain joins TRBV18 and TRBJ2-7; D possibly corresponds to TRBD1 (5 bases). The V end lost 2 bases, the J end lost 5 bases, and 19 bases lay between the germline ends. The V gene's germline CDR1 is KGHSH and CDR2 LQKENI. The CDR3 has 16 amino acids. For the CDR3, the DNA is TGTGCCAGCTCACCAGTGGGGCTGCCGTCCCCCCACGAGCAGTACTTC. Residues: CASSPVGLPSPHEQYF.

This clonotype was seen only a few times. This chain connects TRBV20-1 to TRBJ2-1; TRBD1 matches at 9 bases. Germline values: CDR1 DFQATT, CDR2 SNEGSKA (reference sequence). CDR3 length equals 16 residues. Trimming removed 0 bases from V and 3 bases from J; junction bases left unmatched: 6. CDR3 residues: CSARDFLDRGYNEQFF. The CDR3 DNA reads TGCAGTGCTAGAGATTTCCTGGACAGGGGCTACAATGAGCAGTTCTTC.

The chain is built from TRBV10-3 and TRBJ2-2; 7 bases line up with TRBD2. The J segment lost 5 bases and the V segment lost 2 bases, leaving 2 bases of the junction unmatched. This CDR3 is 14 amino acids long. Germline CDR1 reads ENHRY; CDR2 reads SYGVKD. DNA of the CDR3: TGTGCCATCAGTGAGCGGGAGGCAACCGGGGAGCTGTTTTTT. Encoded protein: CAISEREATGELFF.

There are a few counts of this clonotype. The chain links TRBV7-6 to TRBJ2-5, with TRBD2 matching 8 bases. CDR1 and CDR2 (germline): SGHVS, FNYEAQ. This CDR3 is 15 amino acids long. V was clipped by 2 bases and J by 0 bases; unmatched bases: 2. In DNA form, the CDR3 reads TGTGCCAGCAGCTTATTAGCGGGGTACCAAGAGACCCAGTACTTC. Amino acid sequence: CASSLLAGYQETQYF.

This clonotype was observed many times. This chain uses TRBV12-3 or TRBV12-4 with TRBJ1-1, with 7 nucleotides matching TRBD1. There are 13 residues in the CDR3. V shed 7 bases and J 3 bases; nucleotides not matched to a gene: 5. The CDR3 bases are TGTGCCAGCACCCACAGGGGATACACTGAAGCTTTCTTT. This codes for CASTHRGYTEAFF.

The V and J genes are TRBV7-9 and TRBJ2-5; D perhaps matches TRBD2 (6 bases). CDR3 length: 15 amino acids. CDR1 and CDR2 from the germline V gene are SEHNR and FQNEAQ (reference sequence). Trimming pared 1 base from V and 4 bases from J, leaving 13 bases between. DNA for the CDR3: TGTGCCAGCAGCTTAGGGATCAGTAGCGGAGAGACCCAGTACTTC. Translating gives CASSLGISSGETQYF. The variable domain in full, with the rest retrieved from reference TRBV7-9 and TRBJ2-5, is DTGVSQNPRHKITKRGQNVTFRCDPISEHNRLYWYRQTLGQGPEFLTYFQNEAQLEKSRLLSDRFSAERPKGSFSTLEIQRTEQGDSAMYLCASSLGISSGETQYFGPGTRLLVL.

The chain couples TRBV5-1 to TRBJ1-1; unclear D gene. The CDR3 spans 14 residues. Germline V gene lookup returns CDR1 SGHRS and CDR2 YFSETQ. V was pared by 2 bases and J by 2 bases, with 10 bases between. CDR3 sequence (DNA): TGCGCCAGCAGCTTTTCCCGGGGTAACACTGAAGCTTTCTTT. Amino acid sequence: CASSFSRGNTEAFF.

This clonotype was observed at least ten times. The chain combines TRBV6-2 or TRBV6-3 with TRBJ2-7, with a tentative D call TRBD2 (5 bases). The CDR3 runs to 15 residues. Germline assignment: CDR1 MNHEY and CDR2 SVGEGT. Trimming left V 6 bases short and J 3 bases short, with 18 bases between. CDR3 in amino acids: CASRHELVLGYEQYF. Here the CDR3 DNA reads TGTGCCAGCAGGCACGAACTAGTCCTGGGCTACGAGCAGTACTTC.

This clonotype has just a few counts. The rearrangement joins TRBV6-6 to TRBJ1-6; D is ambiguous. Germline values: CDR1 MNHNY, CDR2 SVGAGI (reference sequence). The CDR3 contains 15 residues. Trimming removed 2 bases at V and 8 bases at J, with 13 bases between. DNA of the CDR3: TGTGCCAGCAGTTACCTACGGAAGGGCGATTCACCCCTCCACTTT. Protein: CASSYLRKGDSPLHF.

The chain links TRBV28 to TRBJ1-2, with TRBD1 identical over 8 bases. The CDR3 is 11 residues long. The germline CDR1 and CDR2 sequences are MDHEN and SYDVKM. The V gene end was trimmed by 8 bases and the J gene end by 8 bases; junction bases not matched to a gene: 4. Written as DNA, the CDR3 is TGTGCCAGCGCTGGGGACAGGGGCTACACCTTC. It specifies CASAGDRGYTF.

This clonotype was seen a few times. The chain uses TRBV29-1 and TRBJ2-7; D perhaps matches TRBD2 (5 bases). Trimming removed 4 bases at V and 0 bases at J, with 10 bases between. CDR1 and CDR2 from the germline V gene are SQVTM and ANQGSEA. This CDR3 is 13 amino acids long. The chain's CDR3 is CSVVLRASYEQYF. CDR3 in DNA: TGCAGCGTTGTCTTGCGGGCCTCCTACGAGCAGTACTTC.

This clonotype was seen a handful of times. The chain's CDR3 is CASGPSGGRGAFF. The CDR3 bases are TGTGCTAGTGGCCCATCAGGGGGCAGGGGGGCTTTCTTT. The J gene is TRBJ1-1, the V gene TRBV12-5, with 8 bases fitting TRBD1. V dropped 6 bases and J dropped 11; count of bases not matched to a gene: 11. The germline V gene encodes CDR1 LGHNT and CDR2 FRNRAP. The CDR3 totals 13 residues.

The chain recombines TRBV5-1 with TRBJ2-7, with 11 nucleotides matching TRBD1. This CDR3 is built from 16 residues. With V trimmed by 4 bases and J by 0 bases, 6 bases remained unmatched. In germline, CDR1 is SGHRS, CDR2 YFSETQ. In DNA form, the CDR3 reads TGCGCCAGCAGCCCTGGGACAGGGGGATACTCCTACGAGCAGTACTTC. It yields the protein CASSPGTGGYSYEQYF.

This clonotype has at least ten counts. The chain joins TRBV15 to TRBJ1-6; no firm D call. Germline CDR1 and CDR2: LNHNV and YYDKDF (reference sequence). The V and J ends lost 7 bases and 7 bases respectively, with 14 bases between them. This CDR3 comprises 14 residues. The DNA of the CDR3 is TGTGCCACCAACGAACGTATCTCAAATTCACCCCTCCACTTT. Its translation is CATNERISNSPLHF.

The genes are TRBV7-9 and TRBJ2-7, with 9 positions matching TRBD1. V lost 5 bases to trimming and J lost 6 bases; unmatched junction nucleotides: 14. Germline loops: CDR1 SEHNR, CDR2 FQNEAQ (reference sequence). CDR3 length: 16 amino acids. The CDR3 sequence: CASSPPMVQGASEQYF. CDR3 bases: TGTGCCAGCAGCCCTCCGATGGTACAGGGGGCGAGCGAGCAGTACTTC.

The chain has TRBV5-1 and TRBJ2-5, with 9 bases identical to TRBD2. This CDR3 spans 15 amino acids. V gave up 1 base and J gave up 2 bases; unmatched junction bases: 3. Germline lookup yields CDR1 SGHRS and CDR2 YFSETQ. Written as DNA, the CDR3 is TGCGCCAGCAGCTTGAAGCTAGCGGGACAAGAGACCCAGTACTTC. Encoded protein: CASSLKLAGQETQYF.

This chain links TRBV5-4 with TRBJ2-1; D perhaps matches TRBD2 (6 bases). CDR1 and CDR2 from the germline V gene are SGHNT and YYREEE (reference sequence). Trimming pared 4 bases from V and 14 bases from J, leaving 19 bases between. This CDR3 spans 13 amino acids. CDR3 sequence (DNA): TGTGCCAGCAGCCCTGGGACTGTCCTAGATGAGTTCTTC. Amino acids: CASSPGTVLDEFF.

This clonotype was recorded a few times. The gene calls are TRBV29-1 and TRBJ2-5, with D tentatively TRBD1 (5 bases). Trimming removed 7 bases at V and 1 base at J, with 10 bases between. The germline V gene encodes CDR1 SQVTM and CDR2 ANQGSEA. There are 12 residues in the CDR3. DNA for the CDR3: TGCAGCGCCGACAGCAGCCAAGAGACCCAGTACTTC. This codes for CSADSSQETQYF.

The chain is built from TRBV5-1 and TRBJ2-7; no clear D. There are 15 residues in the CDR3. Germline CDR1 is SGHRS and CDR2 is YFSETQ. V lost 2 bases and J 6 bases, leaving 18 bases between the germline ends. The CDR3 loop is CASSFKDLKEGEQYF. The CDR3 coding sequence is TGCGCCAGCAGCTTCAAGGATCTCAAGGAAGGCGAGCAGTACTTC.

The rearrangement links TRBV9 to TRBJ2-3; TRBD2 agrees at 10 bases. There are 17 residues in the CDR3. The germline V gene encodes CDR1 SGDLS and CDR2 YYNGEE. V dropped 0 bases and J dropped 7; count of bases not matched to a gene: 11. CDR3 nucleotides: TGTGCCAGCAGCGTAGCCCCTCTAGCGGGAGATGGGAATACGCAGTATTTT. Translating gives CASSVAPLAGDGNTQYF.

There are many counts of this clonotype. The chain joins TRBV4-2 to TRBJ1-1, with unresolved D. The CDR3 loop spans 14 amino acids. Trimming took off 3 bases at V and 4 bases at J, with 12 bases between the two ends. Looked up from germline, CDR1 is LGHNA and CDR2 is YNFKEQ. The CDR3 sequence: CASSQDPRTTEAFF. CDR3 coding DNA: TGTGCCAGCAGCCAGGATCCGCGTACCACTGAAGCTTTCTTT.

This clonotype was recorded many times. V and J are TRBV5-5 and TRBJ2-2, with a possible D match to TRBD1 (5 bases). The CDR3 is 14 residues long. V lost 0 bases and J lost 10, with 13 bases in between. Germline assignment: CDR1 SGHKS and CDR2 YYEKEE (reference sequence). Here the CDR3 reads CASSLVGRGLELFF. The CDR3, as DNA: TGTGCCAGCAGCTTGGTTGGTAGGGGATTGGAGCTGTTTTTT.

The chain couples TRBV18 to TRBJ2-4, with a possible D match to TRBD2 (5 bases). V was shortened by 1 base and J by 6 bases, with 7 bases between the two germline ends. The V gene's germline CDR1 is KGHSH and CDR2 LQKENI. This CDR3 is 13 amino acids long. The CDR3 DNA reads TGTGCCAGCTCACCACGGGAGATAAACATTCAGTACTTC. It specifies CASSPREINIQYF.

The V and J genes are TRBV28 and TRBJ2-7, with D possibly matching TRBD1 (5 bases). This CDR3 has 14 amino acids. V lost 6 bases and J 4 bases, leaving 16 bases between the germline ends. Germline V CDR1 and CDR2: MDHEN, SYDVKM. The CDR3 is CASSPQGSRYEQYF. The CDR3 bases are TGTGCCAGCAGCCCCCAGGGAAGTAGGTACGAGCAGTACTTC. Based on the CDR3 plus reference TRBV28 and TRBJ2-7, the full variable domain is DVKVTQSSRYLVKRTGEKVFLECVQDMDHENMFWYRQDPGLGLRLIYFSYDVKMKEKGDIPEGYSVSREKKERFSLILESASTNQTSMYLCASSPQGSRYEQYFGPGTRLTVT.

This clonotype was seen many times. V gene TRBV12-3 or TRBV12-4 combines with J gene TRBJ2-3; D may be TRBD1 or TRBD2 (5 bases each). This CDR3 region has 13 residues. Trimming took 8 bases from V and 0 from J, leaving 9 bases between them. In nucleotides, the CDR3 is TGTGCCAGCGGGGGAACTAGCACAGATACGCAGTATTTT. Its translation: CASGGTSTDTQYF.

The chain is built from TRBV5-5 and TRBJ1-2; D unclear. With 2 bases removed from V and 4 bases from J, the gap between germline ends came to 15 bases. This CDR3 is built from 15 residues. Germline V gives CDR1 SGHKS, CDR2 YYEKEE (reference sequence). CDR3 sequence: CASSFGEGAGYGYTF. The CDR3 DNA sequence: TGTGCCAGCAGCTTCGGAGAAGGCGCAGGCTATGGCTACACCTTC.

The CDR3 region is CASSQGTSVVGEQFF. The CDR3 nucleotides are TGTGCCAGCAGCCAGGGGACTAGCGTCGTCGGTGAGCAGTTCTTC. The chain is built from TRBV3-1 and TRBJ2-1; the match to TRBD2 covers 10 bases. Germline V gene lookup returns CDR1 LGHDT and CDR2 YNNKEL (reference sequence). After removal of 3 bases from V and 9 bases from J, the junction contained 8 bases not matched to a gene. The CDR3 runs 15 residues.